One sample yielded the 24 T cell receptor beta chains listed below, sequenced in a study of blood T cell repertoires in COVID-19. Sequenced by immunoSEQ multiplex PCR; TCRdb stores in-frame clones only, minus some. The sample includes 150,000 to 200,000 clones, over 70% seen only once; the top ten take more than 9.5%. Input material: PBMCs or T cells enriched from blood (not recorded which). Every receptor here comes from a man aged 45-65 years who had recovered from COVID-19.

This chain connects TRBV6-5 to TRBJ2-5, with 10 bases lining up with TRBD2. Germline CDR1 is MNHEY and CDR2 is SVGAGI. CDR3 length: 14 amino acids. V gave up 6 bases and J gave up 4 bases; unmatched junction bases: 5. In DNA, the CDR3 is TGTGCCAGCAGGTCGGCTAGCGGGAGAGAGACCCAGTACTTC. Protein: CASRSASGRETQYF.

V gene TRBV6-5 combines with J gene TRBJ1-1; TRBD1 might be the D (5 bases). The CDR3 totals 16 residues. CDR1 is MNHEY, CDR2 SVGAGI, per germline. Trimming left V 0 bases short and J 3 bases short, with 14 bases between. The DNA for the CDR3 is TGTGCCAGCAGTTACTCGATTCCAGGGAAGTACACTGAAGCTTTCTTT. Translation: CASSYSIPGKYTEAFF.

CDR3 in amino acids: CASSDMALFRTLHF. CDR3 nucleotides: TGTGCCAGCAGTGATATGGCCCTGTTCAGAACCCTCCACTTT. This chain uses TRBV2 with TRBJ1-6; D ambiguous. The germline CDR1 and CDR2 sequences are SNHLY and FYNNEI. This CDR3 contains 14 residues. V was cut by 3 bases and J by 14 bases, with 17 bases left in between. Combining the CDR3 with reference TRBV2 and TRBJ1-6 gives the whole variable domain EPEVTQTPSHQVTQMGQEVILRCVPISNHLYFYWYRQILGQKVEFLVSFYNNEISEKSEIFDDQFSVERPDGSNFTLKIRSTKLEDSAMYFCASSDMALFRTLHFGNGTRLTVT.

The chain uses TRBV5-1 and TRBJ2-3; TRBD2 aligns across 12 bases. In germline, CDR1 is SGHRS, CDR2 YFSETQ. The CDR3 length is 16 residues. J lost 5 bases, V lost 4 bases, and 8 bases had no gene match. In DNA form, the CDR3 reads TGCGCCAGCAGCGAGGGACTAGCGGGCCGAGGAGATACGCAGTATTTT. It translates to CASSEGLAGRGDTQYF. Supplemented by reference TRBV5-1 and TRBJ2-3, the full variable domain reads KAGVTQTPRYLIKTRGQQVTLSCSPISGHRSVSWYQQTPGQGLQFLFEYFSETQRNKGNFPGRFSGRQFSNSRSEMNVSTLELGDSALYLCASSEGLAGRGDTQYFGPGTRLTVL.

The chain joins TRBV7-3 to TRBJ1-2; D remains ambiguous. CDR1 and CDR2 (germline): SGHTA, FQGTGA. V was trimmed by 8 bases and J by 4 bases, leaving 17 bases between them. The CDR3 sequence is 14 residues long. The CDR3 reads CASGEAGGPYGYTF. CDR3 DNA: TGTGCCAGCGGAGAGGCCGGAGGGCCCTATGGCTACACCTTC.

This clone has just one count. The chain combines TRBV5-6 with TRBJ2-7; D gene ambiguous. This CDR3 has 12 amino acids. V was pared by 4 bases and J by 3 bases, with 8 bases between. Germline V lookup: CDR1 SGHDT, CDR2 YYEEEE. Here the CDR3 reads CASSADIYEQYF. In DNA, the CDR3 is TGTGCCAGCAGCGCCGACATCTACGAGCAGTACTTC. The complete variable domain, with remaining parts taken from reference TRBV5-6 and TRBJ2-7, reads DAGVTQSPTHLIKTRGQQVTLRCSPKSGHDTVSWYQQALGQGPQFIFQYYEEEERQRGNFPDRFSGHQFPNYSSELNVNALLLGDSALYLCASSADIYEQYFGPGTRLTVT.

This clone is a singleton in its sample. This chain connects TRBV28 to TRBJ2-1; TRBD2 aligns across 10 bases. Germline V gene lookup returns CDR1 MDHEN and CDR2 SYDVKM. The J segment lost 4 bases and the V segment lost 8 bases, leaving 8 bases of the junction unmatched. This CDR3 region has 15 residues. The CDR3 DNA reads as TGTGCCAGCTTTTCTAGCGGGAGTTCTTACAATGAGCAGTTCTTC. As protein: CASFSSGSSYNEQFF.

This rearrangement joins TRBV19 to TRBJ1-1; 7 positions agree with TRBD1. This CDR3 comprises 14 residues. Germline trimming cut 5 bases from V and 6 bases from J; bases unmatched to any gene: 9. Germline V gene lookup returns CDR1 LNHDA and CDR2 SQIVND (reference sequence). Here the CDR3 reads CASSLVAQGAEAFF. The DNA of the CDR3 is TGTGCCAGTAGTCTTGTGGCCCAGGGGGCTGAAGCTTTCTTT. Complete variable domain (other parts from reference TRBV19 and TRBJ1-1): DGGITQSPKYLFRKEGQNVTLSCEQNLNHDAMYWYRQDPGQGLRLIYYSQIVNDFQKGDIAEGYSVSREKKESFPLTVTSAQKNPTAFYLCASSLVAQGAEAFFGQGTRLTVV.

The chain combines TRBV2 with TRBJ2-3; D unclear. The CDR3 contains 12 residues. The V end was cut by 6 bases, the J end by 0 bases, with 4 bases between. CDR1 SNHLY and CDR2 FYNNEI come from the germline V gene. DNA of the CDR3: TGTGCCAGCAGCCCTAGCACAGATACGCAGTATTTT. Translation gives CASSPSTDTQYF.

This clone was seen just once. The chain is built from TRBV5-4 and TRBJ2-5, with 10 bases identical to TRBD2. This CDR3 region has 15 residues. The V segment lost 5 bases and the J segment 1 base; nucleotides outside the gene matches: 5. The germline V gene has CDR1 SGHNT and CDR2 YYREEE (reference sequence). The CDR3: CASSLAGVVQETQYF. The CDR3 DNA sequence: TGTGCCAGCAGTCTAGCGGGAGTTGTCCAAGAGACCCAGTACTTC.

The chain is built from TRBV11-2 and TRBJ1-2; D is unresolved. The CDR3 is made up of 13 amino acids. Trimming stripped 4 bases from V and 4 bases from J, with 10 bases between. The germline V gene has CDR1 SGHAT and CDR2 FQNNGV. Here the CDR3 DNA reads TGTGCCAGCAGCTCCCGTAGAGGCTATGGCTACACCTTC. Protein product: CASSSRRGYGYTF. Complete variable domain (other parts from reference TRBV11-2 and TRBJ1-2): EAGVAQSPRYKIIEKRQSVAFWCNPISGHATLYWYQQILGQGPKLLIQFQNNGVVDDSQLPKDRFSAERLKGVDSTLKIQPAKLEDSAVYLCASSSRRGYGYTFGSGTRLTVV.

This clone has a single count. The chain combines TRBV7-8 with TRBJ2-1, with D uncertain. The V end was cut by 3 bases, the J end by 10 bases, with 10 bases between. The CDR3 is 12 residues long. Germline CDR1 SGHVS, CDR2 FQNEAQ. This chain's CDR3 is CASSFSAEEQFF. The CDR3 DNA reads as TGTGCCAGCAGCTTCTCCGCGGAAGAGCAGTTCTTC.

V is TRBV19 and J is TRBJ1-5; the D gene is possibly TRBD1 (6 bases). The CDR3 has 14 amino acids. V gave up 5 bases and J gave up 7 bases, with 15 bases separating them. Germline CDR1 is LNHDA and CDR2 is SQIVND (reference sequence). The CDR3 spells CASSAQGFGQPQHF. In DNA form, the CDR3 reads TGTGCCAGTAGTGCGCAGGGGTTTGGGCAGCCCCAGCATTTT.

The rearrangement uses TRBV11-3 and TRBJ2-1; 9 nucleotides line up with TRBD1. V lost 4 bases and J lost 7; bases outside the gene matches: 5. The V gene's germline CDR1 is SGHNT and CDR2 YENEEA. This CDR3 contains 14 residues. CDR3 in DNA: TGTGCCAGCAGCTCAGGAGGGACAGGGAATGAGCAGTTCTTC. Translating gives CASSSGGTGNEQFF.

The chain carries TRBV7-8 and TRBJ2-3; 8 bases fit TRBD2. This CDR3 spans 15 amino acids. CDR1 SGHVS and CDR2 FQNEAQ come from the germline V gene. The junction had 7 bases not matched to a gene; V was cut back by 5 bases and J by 3 bases. The CDR3, as DNA: TGTGCCAGCAGCGCCCTAGCGGGCGCGACAGATACGCAGTATTTT. Protein sequence: CASSALAGATDTQYF.

This chain uses TRBV12-3 or TRBV12-4 with TRBJ1-1; D is possibly TRBD1 (5 bases). Trimming took off 7 bases at V and 1 base at J, with 10 bases between the two ends. The length of the CDR3 is 13 residues. The DNA of the CDR3 is TGTGCCAGCACCCTGGGGCGGAACACTGAAGCTTTCTTT. Amino acids: CASTLGRNTEAFF.

This chain uses TRBV6-4 with TRBJ2-3, with 8 nucleotides matching TRBD2. The junction had 7 bases not matched to a gene; V was cut back by 4 bases and J by 1 base. This CDR3 contains 16 residues. Germline CDR1 MRHNA, CDR2 SNTAGT. The CDR3 loop reads CASSANSGIGTDTQYF. As DNA, the CDR3 is TGTGCCAGCAGTGCCAATAGCGGGATAGGCACAGATACGCAGTATTTT.

Notes on this clone: This CDR3 is also generated by other DNA sequences in the sample. The V call is TRBV14, the J call TRBJ2-7, with D perhaps TRBD2 (6 bases). V was pared by 0 bases and J by 1 base, with 7 bases between. Germline V lookup: CDR1 SGHDN, CDR2 FVKESK. The CDR3 contains 14 residues. The chain's CDR3 is CASSQDRGSYEQYF. For the CDR3, the DNA is TGTGCCAGCAGCCAAGACCGGGGGTCCTACGAGCAGTACTTC.

The V call is TRBV12-3 or TRBV12-4, the J call TRBJ2-3; a weak D match, TRBD2 (5 bases). The CDR3 loop spans 11 amino acids. V was trimmed by 5 bases and J by 6 bases, leaving 6 bases between them. For the CDR3, the DNA is TGTGCCAGCAGTACGGGGGATACGCAGTATTTT. Its protein product is CASSTGDTQYF.

J is TRBJ2-7 and V is TRBV13; 7 bases are a match to TRBD1. The trim removed 7 bases at V and 3 bases at J, leaving 3 bases unmatched. Germline V gives CDR1 PRHDT, CDR2 FYEKMQ (reference sequence). This CDR3 comprises 12 residues. In DNA form, the CDR3 reads TGTGCCAGCACCCGGGACAGCTACGAGCAGTACTTC. Translated: CASTRDSYEQYF.

The CDR3 nucleotides read TGTGCCAGCAGCCGGGAGGGGACAGAAGCTTTCTTT. Translation: CASSREGTEAFF. The chain recombines TRBV7-3 with TRBJ1-1, with a tentative D call TRBD1 (6 bases). Between the trimmed V and J ends, which lost 5 bases and 8 bases, there was a span of 12 bases. From germline, CDR1 is SGHTA and CDR2 FQGTGA. CDR3 length equals 12 residues.

The V gene is TRBV2, the J gene TRBJ1-5, with D hard to call. The CDR3 contains 15 residues. Germline V lookup: CDR1 SNHLY, CDR2 FYNNEI. V lost 7 bases to trimming and J lost 3 bases, with 16 bases between them. CDR3 DNA sequence: TGTGCCAGCACCCTTCAGGCAGCCCTCAATCAGCCCCAGCATTTT. It is translated as CASTLQAALNQPQHF.

This sequence joins TRBV4-1 and TRBJ2-3, with D tentatively TRBD2 (6 bases). Germline-derived CDR1 and CDR2 are MGHRA and YSYEKL. Trimming removed 1 base at V and 0 bases at J, with 14 bases between. This CDR3 spans 17 amino acids. The CDR3 reads CASSQAFGGTSTDTQYF. DNA of the CDR3: TGCGCCAGCAGCCAAGCCTTCGGGGGTACTAGCACAGATACGCAGTATTTT.

V is TRBV28 and J is TRBJ1-2; D is possibly TRBD1 (6 bases). V lost 6 bases to trimming and J lost 7 bases, with 9 bases between them. CDR3 length: 11 amino acids. CDR1 and CDR2 (germline): MDHEN, SYDVKM. The DNA of the CDR3 is TGTGCCAGCAGGACAGGAAGTGGCTACACCTTC. It translates to CASRTGSGYTF.